This T cell receptor (beta chain) was captured by sequencing in a study of cytotoxic CD8 clonotypes in ibrutinib-treated CLL (TCRdb year 2021). For the study in its entirety: In this cohort, some 16 patients were treatment-naive and approximately ten were relapsed/refractory, while about 18 had unmutated IGHV. Longitudinal samples were available for 26 of the 86 trial participants. Cryopreserved peripheral blood mononuclear cells were collected before treatment, at response, and at either disease progression or sustained remission. Response samples were taken after a median of 12 months on treatment, ranging from roughly 6 to 36 months. Patients were still on ibrutinib when every remission and progressive disease sample was collected. Partial responses were observed in about 24 patients and complete responses in 2; after a median follow-up of 68 months, remission was maintained in 15 or so patients and progression was observed in some twelve. Samples averaged roughly 260,000 productive templates and more than 85,000 productive rearrangements. On the study overall, not on this receptor specifically: Public clonotypes were rare and either shrank or stayed stable during treatment, and the rise in clonality at ibrutinib response reflected expansion of private clonotypes. At baseline, clonality was higher than in age-matched healthy donors and showed a strong correlation with circulating CD8+ T-cell counts. Clonality rose at ibrutinib response, remained stable during sustained remission, and dropped back toward baseline at progression. Sampling times were not matched between sustained-remission and progressing patients, and lymph node repertoires were not studied.

The CDR3 runs 15 amino acids, cysteine and phenylalanine included. The kept DNA is CDR3 alone, 45 bases in frame from the first base. For CDR1 and CDR2, the germline V gene lists SGHAT and FQNNGV. V is clipped by 1 base and J by 5 bases, and the sequence between their germline boundaries is 14 bases long. In light of the paper, this sample's time point label describes: about twelve months on ibrutinib. For TCR beta library preparation, 1.5 to 2 micrograms of genomic DNA were isolated from cryopreserved PBMCs. Longitudinal blood samples from CLL patients receiving ibrutinib monotherapy were subjected to high-throughput TCR beta sequencing. The patients took part in an open-label, single-center phase 2 trial of ibrutinib monotherapy. Note on this clone: What this receptor recognizes is not known. No base qualities exist here, and no much larger clone lies one base off it.

A MiSeq instrument was used for deep resolution sequencing, which targeted depths ranging from 1 in 1 million up to 1 in 200,000 T cells, with coverage averaging 10x for each clonotype. The immunoSEQ hsTCRB Kit was used to generate the TCR beta libraries. As for the original processing: Data were analyzed with ImmunoSEQ Data Assistant and ImmunoSEQ Analyzer, with V, D and J genes assigned per IMGT definitions. Clonality, with values ranging from 0 to 1, was calculated as one minus the normalized Shannon entropy of productive rearrangement frequencies. Only overrepresented clonotypes making up at least 0.05% of the repertoire of each patient were included in the public clonotype analysis. About a dozen age-matched healthy donor repertoires from immuneACCESS served as clonality controls. TCRdb limited this immuneACCESS table to in-frame rearrangements with V and J called. A share of clones is missing; checked studies link under half to unresolved V genes, and the rest is unexplained. V and J calls and clone size are copied from that table; D and trimming were computed from the DNA. The sample yields tens of thousands of clones; about 76% were counted once. The top ten clonotypes cover nearly 5% of the sample.

The sequence joins TRBV11-2 to TRBJ1-1; a tentative D match to TRBD1 spans 5 bases. The sample consisted of PBMCs, taken after 12 months of ibrutinib treatment. The sequence came from a human donor with chronic lymphocytic leukemia. DNA sequence: TGTGCCAGCAGCTTAGTACCAGGGATGGGGACTGAAGCTTTCTTT. Its protein is CASSLVPGMGTEAFF.